The entry below gives a single TCR beta chain sequence along with its context. These data are taken from a study of shared T cell receptors in the human thymus. Generated by immunoSEQ multiplex PCR, the TCRdb table keeps only in-frame clones and is missing some. The data show more than 550,000 clones, 80% to 90% seen once. The CDR3 consists of 13 residues. V shed 9 bases and J shed 3 bases, with 14 bases lying between them. These same records also appear under a second study, on human thymus T cells. That report notes: The donor group consisted of healthy Finnish infants who were having corrective surgery for congenital heart defects. The source of the thymus tissue was resections taken during corrective heart surgery. An apparent bias in V and J gene usage was seen in thymic and blood repertoires. Highly overlapping thymic repertoires in unrelated individuals were reported by related research.

The chain employs TRBV23-1 and TRBJ1-1, with a possible D match to TRBD1 (5 bases). TRBV23-1 has ORF status, its function being uncertain. Sequencing was carried out using thymocytes. This TCR was sampled from a girl in the first two years of life with a congenital heart defect. The CDR3 loop reads CASPRVNDTEAFF. The DNA for the CDR3 is TGCGCCAGTCCCAGGGTAAATGACACTGAAGCTTTCTTT.